Sequencing of this T cell receptor beta chain was carried out in a study of identical twins. Each CDR3 protein is one row after TCRdb ran MiXCR on the 5' RACE reads. Of about 1.7 million distinct CDR3 sequences listed, under 35% are singletons. This CDR3 has 11 residues. Germline assignment: CDR1 SNHLY and CDR2 FYNNEI. The V and J ends lost 3 bases and 10 bases respectively, with 10 bases between them. About this clonotype itself: The antigen is not known.

The study's findings and limits: Out-of-frame beta sequences exhibited a weaker degree of excess twin sharing.

The chain couples TRBV2 to TRBJ2-7, with D possibly TRBD2 on 5 matching bases. The clonotype originates from a newborn girl in good health. The sequencing sample was made of cord blood. CDR3 sequence: CASSDLGSQYF. CDR3 bases: TGTGCCAGCAGTGACCTTGGGAGCCAGTACTTC.